This T cell receptor (beta chain) stems from a study of OX40 agonist ivuxolimab in advanced cancers. As for the study in general: An anti-OX40 (CD134) antibody with agonistic activity, ivuxolimab, was administered to patients. Findings of the study overall: CD4+ and CD8+ blood T cells expanded clonally by week 6 at 0.1 to 3.0 mg/kg. Still undetermined is the antigen specificity of the expanded peripheral T cells.

Clones were sequenced by immunoSEQ multiplex PCR, and TCRdb holds only the in-frame ones, with some missing. Among tens of thousands of clones listed, roughly 88% were seen once. In the case of this clone: Its antigen is not identified.

Blood sampling was done at baseline, cycle 4 day 1, and cycle 7 day 1. The V end was cut by 1 base, the J end by 0 bases, with 13 bases between. Germline V gene sequence: CDR1 SGHNT, CDR2 YYREEE (reference sequence). The CDR3 consists of 16 residues. The clonotype originates from an adult with an advanced solid tumor such as melanoma, head and neck, liver or kidney cancer. Sequencing used CD4+ or CD8+ T cells sorted from blood, obtained in a trial of the OX40 agonist ivuxolimab. The chain joins TRBV5-4 to TRBJ1-1; D remains unclear. The CDR3 here is CASSLPLSSMNTEAFF. The CDR3 DNA reads TGTGCCAGCAGCTTGCCCCTCTCCAGCATGAACACTGAAGCTTTCTTT.